The sequence of this TCR beta chain was determined in a study of T cell changes during pregnancy in multiple sclerosis. TCRdb keeps only in-frame clones here, not all; method: immunoSEQ multiplex PCR. The repertoire includes approximately 84,000 clones, 94% of them detected once, and roughly 0.9% sits in the top ten. Germline CDR1 and CDR2: SGHVS and FQNEAQ. CDR3 length equals 16 residues. V lost 7 bases to trimming and J lost 5 bases; unmatched junction nucleotides: 13. This receptor was taken from a female donor in good health, enrolled as a control in a pregnancy study. The sample in question was peripheral blood, obtained in the second trimester of pregnancy. The chain employs TRBV7-8 and TRBJ1-1; 10 bases agree with TRBD1. The CDR3 spells CASNGSPGQGNTEAFF. In DNA, the CDR3 is TGTGCCAGCAACGGGAGCCCGGGACAGGGGAATACTGAAGCTTTCTTT.